Below are 27 T cell receptor beta chains sequenced from a single sample in a study of T cell repertoires in cytomegalovirus infection. TCRdb analysed the reads with MiXCR anew, one entry per CDR3 protein. The table shows some 940,000 distinct CDR3 sequences, with 31% occurring only once. No antigen has been assigned to these receptors. Material: cultured CD8+ T cells from PBMCs, obtained from culture after CMV antigen stimulation. The receptors were sampled from a human donor in good health (CMV status not recorded). Some clones in this sample may be carry-over from other donors' samples.

This clonotype appeared a few times. This sequence joins TRBV28 and TRBJ1-5, with 7 bases that match TRBD1. The germline gives CDR1 MDHEN, CDR2 SYDVKM. The CDR3 has 14 amino acids. With V trimmed by 2 bases and J by 8 bases, 6 bases remained unmatched. The CDR3, as DNA: TGTGCCAGCAGTTTAAGGGAGGGGGCGAAGCCCCAGCATTTT. This sequence encodes CASSLREGAKPQHF.

The chain combines TRBV12-3 or TRBV12-4 with TRBJ2-1; 14 bases map to TRBD2. This CDR3 has 18 residues. Germline trimming cut 6 bases from V and 0 bases from J; bases unmatched to any gene: 7. CDR3 residues: CASSYRTSGGSSYNEQFF. The CDR3 nucleotides are TGTGCCAGCAGCTATAGGACTAGCGGGGGGAGCTCCTACAATGAGCAGTTCTTC.

This clonotype was detected many times. The rearrangement joins TRBV7-2 to TRBJ1-3; possible D gene TRBD1, 5 bases. The CDR3 length is 11 residues. Trimming left V 8 bases short and J 4 bases short, with 6 bases between. Germline V CDR1 and CDR2: SGHTA, FQGNSA. As DNA, the CDR3 is TGTGCCAGCGGGGCCGGAAACACCATATATTTT. Amino acid sequence: CASGAGNTIYF.

The sample holds one count of this clonotype. The chain couples TRBV6-4 to TRBJ1-1; 7 bases are shared with TRBD1. The CDR3 runs 14 residues. V trimming: 6 bases; J trimming: 1 base; junction bases outside the gene matches: 5. Germline values: CDR1 MRHNA, CDR2 SNTAGT. The CDR3 here is CASRWTGENTEAFF. The DNA for the CDR3 is TGTGCCAGCAGATGGACAGGCGAGAACACTGAAGCTTTCTTT.

In regard to this clonotype: A clone one base away is much larger, so this may be a read error. The CDR3 region is CTSSLDGSNTGELFF. The DNA of the CDR3 is TGTACCAGCAGCTTGGACGGGTCGAACACCGGGGAGCTGTTTTTT. The chain is built from TRBV7-3 and TRBJ2-2; D call uncertain. From germline, CDR1 is SGHTA and CDR2 FQGTGA. CDR3 length: 15 residues. Looking up the rest from reference TRBV7-3 and TRBJ2-2 gives the full variable domain: GAGVSQTPSNKVTEKGKYVELRCDPISGHTALYWYRQSLGQGPEFLIYFQGTGAADDSGLPNDRFFAVRPEGSVSTLKIQRTERGDSAVYLCTSSLDGSNTGELFFGEGSRLTVL.

The rearrangement links TRBV7-3 to TRBJ2-7, with TRBD2 matching 7 bases. Germline trimming cut 2 bases from V and 1 base from J; bases unmatched to any gene: 11. There are 17 residues in the CDR3. The germline V gene encodes CDR1 SGHTA and CDR2 FQGTGA. CDR3 sequence: CASSLALGGFSSYEQYF. CDR3 in DNA: TGTGCCAGCAGCTTAGCCTTGGGGGGGTTTAGTTCCTACGAGCAGTACTTC.

This sequence joins TRBV7-4 and TRBJ2-2; D is ambiguous. The CDR3 has 19 residues. Per the germline V gene, CDR1 is SGHVT and CDR2 is SQSDAQ. Trimming took off 0 bases at V and 0 bases at J, with 17 bases between the two ends. DNA of the CDR3: TGTGCCAGCAGCTTAGCCCCCCAGGCCATCCCGACGAACACCGGGGAGCTGTTTTTT. Its translation is CASSLAPQAIPTNTGELFF. The full variable domain, rest sourced from reference TRBV7-4 and TRBJ2-2, is GAGVSQSPRYKVAKRGRDVALRCDSISGHVTLYWYRQTLGQGSEVLTYSQSDAQRDKSGRPSGRFSAERPERSVSTLKIQRTEQGDSAVYLCASSLAPQAIPTNTGELFFGEGSRLTVL.

This rearrangement joins TRBV9 to TRBJ2-5; weak D call: TRBD2 (6 bases). The CDR3 is made up of 15 amino acids. The V gene lost 0 bases and the J gene lost 2 bases, with 11 bases spanning the gap. Per the germline V gene, CDR1 is SGDLS and CDR2 is YYNGEE. CDR3 loop: CASSVGGSGQETQYF. As DNA, the CDR3 is TGTGCCAGCAGCGTAGGTGGGAGCGGGCAAGAGACCCAGTACTTC.

The V call is TRBV10-3, the J call TRBJ2-6; TRBD1 matches 7 bases. CDR3 length: 17 residues. The V and J ends lost 11 bases and 2 bases, in that order; junction bases with no gene match: 15. Germline V gene data show CDR1 as ENHRY and CDR2 as SYGVKD. The CDR3 protein is CAARGQVGSTGANVLTF. CDR3 sequence (DNA): TGTGCCGCACGCGGACAGGTCGGGTCAACTGGGGCCAACGTCCTGACTTTC.

The J gene is TRBJ2-6, the V gene TRBV11-2; D is uncertain. Germline CDR1 and CDR2: SGHAT and FQNNGV. V lost 5 bases and J 1 base, leaving 15 bases between the germline ends. The CDR3 is 17 amino acids. The CDR3 region is CASSPWRTPSGANVLTF. CDR3 sequence (DNA): TGTGCCAGCAGCCCCTGGCGTACTCCTTCTGGGGCCAACGTCCTGACTTTC.

The chain recombines TRBV29-1 with TRBJ2-5; 9 bases agree with TRBD1. Losses at the gene ends were 4 bases for V and 4 bases for J; bases not matched to a gene: 7. From germline, CDR1 is SQVTM and CDR2 ANQGSEA. The CDR3 contains 14 residues. CDR3 sequence reads: CSVVGQGIIETQYF. DNA for the CDR3: TGCAGCGTTGTTGGACAGGGGATAATAGAGACCCAGTACTTC.

There are a few counts of this clonotype. V usage is TRBV27 and J usage is TRBJ1-6; D gene ambiguous. The length of the CDR3 is 14 residues. Germline assignment: CDR1 MNHEY and CDR2 SMNVEV (reference sequence). V was shortened by 5 bases and J by 7 bases, with 12 bases between the two germline ends. Here the CDR3 reads CASSRFIPNSPLHF. As DNA, the CDR3 is TGTGCCAGCAGTCGTTTTATCCCGAATTCACCCCTCCACTTT.

This clonotype was seen more than once but under ten times. This chain joins TRBV20-1 and TRBJ2-7; a possible D gene is TRBD2 (6 bases). V lost 6 bases and J 0 bases, leaving 15 bases between the germline ends. Germline V gene lookup returns CDR1 DFQATT and CDR2 SNEGSKA (reference sequence). The CDR3 has 14 residues. The CDR3 sequence is CSAWVWEDSYEQYF. In DNA form, the CDR3 reads TGCAGTGCATGGGTGTGGGAGGACTCCTACGAGCAGTACTTC.

This chain uses TRBV6-2 or TRBV6-3 with TRBJ2-5; D is undetermined. Germline V gives CDR1 MNHEY, CDR2 SVGEGT. Trimming left V 10 bases short and J 0 bases short, with 18 bases between. CDR3 size: 15 residues. The CDR3 coding sequence is TGTGCCACCGATACACCTCCAGAGTACCAAGAGACCCAGTACTTC. Translated, it gives CATDTPPEYQETQYF.

This clonotype was seen a few times. J is TRBJ1-2 and V is TRBV20-1, with TRBD1 matching over 10 bases. The V gene's germline CDR1 is DFQATT and CDR2 SNEGSKA (reference sequence). This CDR3 contains 16 residues. The V segment lost 0 bases and the J segment 6 bases; nucleotides outside the gene matches: 10. The DNA of the CDR3 is TGCAGTGCTAGAGACACCGGGACAGGGGCGTGGAATGGCTACACCTTC. Its protein product is CSARDTGTGAWNGYTF.

This rearrangement joins TRBV7-9 to TRBJ2-7, with 8 bases fitting TRBD1. CDR1 is SEHNR, CDR2 FQNEAQ, per germline (reference sequence). J was trimmed by 7 bases and V by 5 bases; bases with no gene match: 7. The CDR3 runs to 13 residues. The CDR3 here is CASSPWDRSEQYF. The CDR3, as DNA: TGTGCCAGCAGCCCCTGGGACAGGTCTGAGCAGTACTTC.

This clonotype was picked up many times. The chain employs TRBV7-2 and TRBJ2-1; D is ambiguous. Trimming cost V 3 bases and J 4 bases, with 16 bases left between them. In germline, CDR1 is SGHTA, CDR2 FQGNSA. This CDR3 spans 16 amino acids. CDR3 coding DNA: TGTGCCAGCAGCTTGGAATTGGTCCTGGTTTACAATGAGCAGTTCTTC. Amino acids: CASSLELVLVYNEQFF.

There are a few counts of this clonotype. This chain links TRBV6-8 with TRBJ1-1; 7 nucleotides match TRBD1. V dropped 6 bases and J dropped 0; count of bases not matched to a gene: 7. Germline V gene sequence: CDR1 MNHGY, CDR2 SAAAGT. The CDR3 runs 15 residues. DNA of the CDR3: TGTGCCAGCAGCTGGACAGGATCAATGAACACTGAAGCTTTCTTT. Amino acid sequence: CASSWTGSMNTEAFF.

This clonotype was detected only a few times. J is TRBJ2-7 and V is TRBV7-9; possible D gene TRBD1, 6 bases. Germline CDR1 SEHNR, CDR2 FQNEAQ (reference sequence). V lost 4 bases, J lost 2 bases, and 12 bases lay in between. The CDR3 loop spans 14 amino acids. Written as DNA, the CDR3 is TGTGCCAGCAGCTACCGGGACACACCCTACGAGCAGTACGTC. Amino acids: CASSYRDTPYEQYV.

In regard to this clonotype: Here the CDR3 omits its conserved ending phenylalanine or tryptophan, so a read error is the likely source. The DNA is left out, because the CDR3 cannot be placed on it with certainty; the CDR3 is given as TCRdb lists it. This rearrangement joins TRBV7-9 to TRBJ2-3; the table's D call of TRBD1 was not tested on the DNA. Ends included, the CDR3 has 11 residues. Germline CDR1 reads SEHNR; CDR2 reads FQNEAQ (reference sequence). CDR3 sequence: CASSLAPDRED.

This clonotype came up a few times. This chain connects TRBV6-1 to TRBJ2-7; 13 nucleotides align to TRBD2. The CDR3 loop spans 15 amino acids. Per the germline V gene, CDR1 is MNHNS and CDR2 is SASEGT. Unmatched junction bases numbered 5, after V lost 5 bases and J lost 4 bases. CDR3 amino acids: CASSWTSGGLYEQYV. The CDR3 region has the DNA TGTGCCAGCAGTTGGACTAGCGGGGGTCTGTACGAGCAGTACGTC.

This clonotype was counted many times. The chain joins TRBV7-2 to TRBJ2-5; a possible D gene is TRBD2 (6 bases). Germline values: CDR1 SGHTA, CDR2 FQGNSA. The germline V and J ends were trimmed by 5 bases and 1 base, with 14 bases remaining between them. The CDR3 loop spans 15 amino acids. CDR3 protein: CASSPGVTSQETQYF. For the CDR3, the DNA is TGTGCCAGCAGCCCAGGAGTGACTAGCCAAGAGACCCAGTACTTC.

This clonotype was detected ten times or more. The chain employs TRBV7-8 and TRBJ2-7; D is perhaps TRBD1 (5 bases). Trimming took 3 bases from V and 0 from J, leaving 9 bases between them. CDR3 size: 14 residues. Per germline, CDR1 SGHVS and CDR2 FQNEAQ. The CDR3 nucleotides are TGTGCCAGCAGCTTGAAGGGGTTCTCCTACGAGCAGTACGTC. It specifies CASSLKGFSYEQYV.

The sample holds a few counts of this clonotype. The gene calls are TRBV14 and TRBJ1-6, with D perhaps matching TRBD1 (6 bases). V was clipped by 4 bases and J by 14 bases, with 18 bases between them. CDR3 size: 14 residues. In germline, CDR1 is SGHDN, CDR2 FVKESK. CDR3 amino acids: CASSRYRPPGALHF. The CDR3 DNA reads as TGTGCCAGCAGCCGCTATAGACCCCCAGGGGCCCTCCACTTT.

This clonotype turned up a few times. The chain has TRBV7-3 and TRBJ2-2, with 9 nucleotides matching TRBD1. The CDR3 consists of 17 residues. The V segment lost 2 bases and the J segment 0 bases; nucleotides outside the gene matches: 4. Germline values: CDR1 SGHTA, CDR2 FQGTGA. The CDR3 sequence: CASSLLGTGTNTGELFF. In DNA, the CDR3 is TGTGCCAGCAGCTTATTGGGGACAGGGACGAACACCGGGGAGCTGTTTTTT.

This clonotype was seen at least ten times. The chain carries TRBV7-6 and TRBJ2-2; D is ambiguous. The CDR3 sequence is 14 residues long. Trimming took off 3 bases at V and 3 bases at J, with 8 bases between the two ends. Germline CDR1 and CDR2: SGHVS and FNYEAQ. The CDR3 bases are TGTGCCAGCAGCTTCGGCAGTTACACCGGGGAGCTGTTTTTT. Residues: CASSFGSYTGELFF.

This clonotype was recorded at least ten times. This chain links TRBV12-3 or TRBV12-4 with TRBJ2-4; maybe TRBD1 (6 bases). CDR3 length: 13 residues. V was shortened by 5 bases and J by 5 bases, with 10 bases between the two germline ends. The CDR3 here is CASSSYRENIQYF. CDR3 nucleotides: TGTGCCAGCAGTAGCTACAGGGAAAACATTCAGTACTTC.